This T cell receptor (beta chain) was identified in a study of shared clonotypes between healthy human individuals (dated by TCRdb to 2020 to 2022). General notes on the study: A couple of women and a few men aged 18 to 49 years were included in the cohort. Per donor, three plates each were used for CD4 naive and CD4 memory, two for CD8 naive, and one for CD8 memory. The study deeply sequenced blood TCR repertoires of 5 or 6 healthy adults to estimate repertoire size and the extent of clonotype sharing between individuals. Libraries were prepared and TCR repertoires were sequenced by different laboratories using diverse techniques, in order to increase sequencing depth and limit assay-specific biases. Between about 0.94 and 8.9 billion PBMCs per donor were obtained by leukapheresis. Study-wide conclusions, independent of this receptor: Even with the large sequencing depth, rarefaction of the sorted-subset datasets indicated that sequencing was incomplete. Sharing across several donors was observed for around 5% of naive CD4, over 3% of naive CD8, 2% to 2.5% of memory CD4, and roughly 0.4% of memory CD8 clonotypes. Only blood was sampled, and tissue TCR repertoires likely differ from those in blood. Based on pairwise subsampling, the degree of clonotype sharing among donors was expected to be affected by sequencing depth. Because the study included only a small number of donors, the genetic and exposure-history diversity represented was limited. Clonotypes shared by all four sorted-subset donors showed higher generation probabilities than non-shared clonotypes. Estimated clonotype richness was generally larger for naive than for memory subsets.

Using the deep immunoSEQ assay, multiplex PCR amplified TCR CDR3 regions from genomic DNA. For each cell subset, the extracted genomic DNA was distributed evenly across all wells of several immunoSEQ 96-well plates, and each plate served as one replicate. For sorted subsets, about 0.2 ug genomic DNA, equal to tens of thousands of T cell genomes, was loaded into each replicate PCR. The purified libraries were quantified using a Qubit 3.0 fluorometer, sized with a Bioanalyzer 2100, and then quantified again using the KAPA Library Quantification kit. Every immunoSEQ 96-well plate was sequenced on a separate single-read 150-cycle Illumina NextSeq 550 flow cell. In the source study's methods: Because the immunoSEQ output included only junctional sequences and no quality scores, the filtering could not be the same as the filtering used for full-length reads. Sequences were annotated with PyIR, a Python wrapper for IgBLAST v1.9, using IMGT germline references to assign V/J genes and CDR3. Reads were filtered out if the reads had weak V/J assignments (E-value above 1e-6), no CDR3, stop codons, out-of-frame junctions, or ambiguous translated residues. V3J clonotypes were defined by identical inferred V gene, J gene, and CDR3 amino acid sequence. To compute the percentage overlap between repertoires, the number of shared unique clonotypes was divided by the size of the smaller repertoire. RTK rarefaction, the Chao1 estimator, and Recon v2.1 estimates of unobserved clonotypes were used to assess repertoire richness. Generation probabilities were computed with OLGA for all TCRbeta clonotypes obtained by the gDNA method from a handful of donors. TCRdb holds this immuneACCESS table with in-frame rearrangements only. Some clones are missing; in checked studies, unresolved V genes explain under half, and the rest has no known cause. V, J and clone size are taken as reported in that table, and D and trimming were inferred from the DNA itself. This sample comprises roughly 2 million clones, roughly 94% of them detected only once. Jointly, the top ten make up more than 0.1% of the sample.

Note on this clone: It lacks a known antigen. Base qualities are not provided; no much larger clone lies one nucleotide away.

Healthy HIV-negative adults with no recently reported acute infections or vaccinations were included as donors. Every donor was a Caucasian adult residing in Nashville, Tennessee, USA. Magnetic negative selection was used to enrich CD4+ T cells, after which naive cells were positively selected on CD45RA and the negative fraction became the memory subset. Blood was collected by leukapheresis, and PBMCs were isolated by Ficoll-Histopaque density gradient centrifugation and then cryopreserved in liquid nitrogen vapor phase. Purity and quantity of every magnetically sorted T cell population were checked by analytical flow cytometry. Genomic DNA was isolated from every sorted fraction and measured by UV absorbance on a Nanodrop 2000c. The CDR3 starts with the cysteine, ends with the phenylalanine, and has 18 residues. The CDR3 DNA has 54 bases and is translated from base 1. Trimming takes 5 bases from V and 0 bases from J, and the germline ends sit 23 bases apart. The germline V gene (reference sequence) yields PRHDT for CDR1 and FYEKMQ for CDR2.

Sample: naive CD4+ T cells sorted from blood. What the cell subset or site label conveys for this sample: CD45RA+ positively selected. The chain couples TRBV13 to TRBJ2-7; tentative D gene TRBD2, with 6 bases matching. This sequence originates from a man aged 18 to 30 in good health. The sequenced DNA is TGTGCCAGCAGCGCAGTCGGCACCTGGAGGGCCCGCTCCTACGAGCAGTACTTC. The translation is CASSAVGTWRARSYEQYF.